Listed below are T cell receptor beta chains from one sample, sequenced in a study of technical replicates of blood from a handful of donors. Sequencing used immunoSEQ multiplex PCR; TCRdb keeps in-frame clones, though not all of them. This table holds 45,000 to 55,000 clones, 94% found once. Sequencing input: T cells isolated from PBMCs. The receptors were sampled from a human donor in good health. The CDR3 runs from the conserved cysteine through the conserved F or W. A D gene is named only where the DNA matches it firmly. Expanded clones are given a class, and other clones once, few, many or no size at all.

TRBV6-5	NA	NA	TRBJ1-4	CASSPRGTNEKLFF	TGTGCCAGCAGTCCCCGGGGGACTAATGAAAAACTGTTTTTT
TRBV7-8	NA	NA	TRBJ1-3	CASSLAPGLFGNTIYF	TGTGCCAGCAGCTTAGCACCAGGTTTATTTGGAAACACCATATATTTT
TRBV6-6	NA	NA	TRBJ1-2	CASSSGYGYTF	TGTGCCAGCAGTTCGGGCTATGGCTACACCTTC
TRBV5-1	NA	NA	TRBJ1-3	CASSFTVSSGNTIYF	TGCGCCAGCAGCTTTACAGTTTCCTCTGGAAACACCATATATTTT
TRBV7-9	NA	TRBD1	TRBJ2-1	CASSAPTGGRNNEQFF	TGTGCCAGCAGCGCCCCGACAGGGGGCCGGAACAATGAGCAGTTCTTC
TRBV28	NA	TRBD2	TRBJ2-2	CASSSAGANTGELFF	TGTGCCAGCAGTTCTGCGGGAGCGAACACCGGGGAGCTGTTTTTT
TRBV7-9	once	NA	TRBJ2-7	CASSQRRGEQYF	TGTGCCAGCAGCCAACGGCGGGGCGAGCAGTACTTC
TRBV7-9	NA	NA	TRBJ1-6	CASSSRPPGRAGSPLHF	TGTGCCAGCAGCTCCCGCCCCCCAGGGAGAGCGGGTTCACCCCTCCACTTT
TRBV28	NA	TRBD2	TRBJ2-1	CASSFGGGEQFF	TGTGCCAGCAGTTTCGGGGGGGGTGAGCAGTTCTTC
TRBV5-5	NA	NA	TRBJ1-2	CASSRTREGYTF	TGTGCCAGCAGCCGGACCAGGGAAGGCTACACCTTC
TRBV9	NA	NA	TRBJ1-2	CASSGQGYVYGYTF	TGTGCCAGCAGCGGCCAGGGGTACGTCTATGGCTACACCTTC
TRBV6-5	NA	NA	TRBJ2-2	CASLRGSNTGELFF	TGTGCCAGCTTAAGGGGATCGAACACCGGGGAGCTGTTTTTT
TRBV9	NA	TRBD1	TRBJ2-2	CASSVGGGQGVGELFF	TGTGCCAGCAGCGTAGGGGGCGGACAGGGGGTAGGGGAGCTGTTTTTT
TRBV9	NA	NA	TRBJ1-1	CASSSGGLSDTEAFF	TGTGCCAGCAGTTCCGGGGGGCTTTCGGACACTGAAGCTTTCTTT
TRBV6-5	NA	NA	TRBJ1-2	CASSIGGNYGYTF	TGTGCCAGCAGTATCGGGGGGAACTATGGCTACACCTTC
TRBV19	NA	NA	TRBJ2-1	CASSSQNSEYNEQFF	TGTGCCAGTAGCTCACAGAACTCGGAATACAATGAGCAGTTCTTC
TRBV7-8	once	NA	TRBJ2-7	CASSSGVLGYEQYF	TGTGCCAGCAGCTCAGGGGTATTGGGCTACGAGCAGTACTTC
TRBV5-1	NA	NA	TRBJ2-2	CASSLAAAGELFF	TGCGCCAGCAGCTTGGCCGCGGCCGGGGAGCTGTTTTTT
TRBV29-1	NA	TRBD1	TRBJ2-7	CSVIDREMSYEQYF	TGCAGCGTAATTGACAGGGAAATGTCCTACGAGCAGTACTTC
TRBV18	NA	TRBD2	TRBJ2-1	CASSPTPPRGAGAYNEQFF	TGTGCCAGCTCACCAACGCCCCCTCGTGGAGCGGGAGCCTACAATGAGCAGTTCTTC
TRBV28	NA	TRBD2	TRBJ2-1	CASTPGTKTQQFF	TGTGCCAGCACCCCCGGGACTAAGACCCAGCAGTTCTTC
TRBV6-5	NA	NA	TRBJ2-5	CASRGTTQETQYF	TGTGCCAGCAGAGGGACAACGCAAGAGACCCAGTACTTC
TRBV14	NA	TRBD1	TRBJ2-7	CASSQDPRQGGSYEQYF	TGTGCCAGCAGCCAAGACCCCCGACAGGGGGGCTCCTACGAGCAGTACTTC
TRBV5-6	NA	NA	TRBJ2-5	CASSLNLRGLLAQETQYF	TGTGCCAGCAGCTTGAACTTGCGGGGTTTACTCGCCCAAGAGACCCAGTACTTC
TRBV5-1	NA	TRBD1	TRBJ1-1	CASSRQTGSTEAFF	TGCGCCAGCAGCAGACAGACAGGGAGTACTGAAGCTTTCTTT
TRBV5-1	NA	TRBD2	TRBJ2-1	CASSQSAGYYNEQFF	TGCGCCAGCAGCCAATCAGCGGGATACTACAATGAGCAGTTCTTC
TRBV6-5	NA	TRBD2	TRBJ2-1	CASSYLGGRMKNEQFF	TGTGCCAGCAGTTACTTGGGCGGGAGGATGAAGAATGAGCAGTTCTTC
TRBV5-1	NA	TRBD2	TRBJ2-3	CASSWALGTSFPTLTSTDTQYF	TGCGCCAGCAGCTGGGCCCTAGGGACTAGCTTTCCTACCTTAACCTCCACAGATACGCAGTATTTT
TRBV10-1	NA	NA	TRBJ2-1	CARRETRPIPKNEQFF	TGCGCCAGACGGGAAACGCGTCCGATACCCAAAAATGAGCAGTTCTTC
TRBV6-5	NA	NA	TRBJ2-1	CASRYRVQSEQFF	TGTGCCAGCCGATACAGAGTTCAGAGTGAGCAGTTCTTC
TRBV7-8	NA	NA	TRBJ2-7	CASSLGVNEQYF	TGTGCCAGCAGCTTAGGCGTTAACGAGCAGTACTTC
TRBV29-1	NA	TRBD2	TRBJ2-2	CSVAGLAGGPGTGELFF	TGCAGCGTCGCGGGACTAGCGGGAGGGCCGGGCACCGGGGAGCTGTTTTTT
TRBV10-1	NA	NA	TRBJ2-7	CASSELSGSGYEQYF	TGCGCCAGCAGTGAGTTGTCCGGGAGTGGCTACGAGCAGTACTTC
TRBV10-3	NA	TRBD2	TRBJ2-3	CAIRQTSGRPNTDTQYF	TGTGCCATCAGGCAGACTAGCGGGAGACCTAACACAGATACGCAGTATTTT
TRBV28	NA	TRBD1	TRBJ1-2	CASSQVGQGGYGYTF	TGTGCCAGCAGTCAGGTGGGACAGGGAGGGTATGGCTACACCTTC
TRBV6-5	NA	NA	TRBJ1-1	CASSTQGVLNTEAFF	TGTGCCAGCAGTACACAGGGCGTCCTCAACACTGAAGCTTTCTTT
TRBV5-1	NA	TRBD1	TRBJ2-5	CATGTEPGGTQYF	TGCGCCACCGGAACGGAGCCAGGGGGGACCCAGTACTTC
TRBV5-1	NA	TRBD2	TRBJ2-1	CASNQAGGQFNEQFF	TGCGCCAGCAACCAAGCGGGGGGGCAGTTCAATGAGCAGTTCTTC
TRBV7-6	NA	NA	TRBJ1-2	CASSSEVLTYGYTF	TGTGCCAGCAGCTCCGAGGTCCTTACCTATGGCTACACCTTC
TRBV6-5	NA	TRBD1	TRBJ1-1	CASWTGLGNAEAFF	TGTGCCAGCTGGACAGGGCTGGGTAACGCTGAAGCTTTCTTT
TRBV28	once	TRBD2	TRBJ2-7	CASSLKLLAGGDHEQYF	TGTGCCAGCAGTTTGAAACTGTTGGCGGGAGGAGATCACGAGCAGTACTTC
TRBV5-1	NA	TRBD2	TRBJ2-1	CASSLGERLAGGQFF	TGCGCCAGCAGCTTGGGCGAAAGACTAGCGGGAGGGCAGTTCTTC
TRBV15	NA	TRBD2	TRBJ2-2	CATSSIIRTRAGELFF	TGTGCCACCAGCAGTATAATCAGGACTAGAGCCGGGGAGCTGTTTTTT
TRBV10-2	NA	TRBD2	TRBJ2-7	CASGPRVAGTYEQYF	TGCGCCAGCGGACCCCGGGTAGCGGGCACCTACGAGCAGTACTTC
TRBV7-9	NA	NA	TRBJ2-1	CASSYYGGENEQFF	TGTGCCAGCAGCTATTACGGGGGTGAGAATGAGCAGTTCTTC
TRBV15	NA	TRBD1	TRBJ2-2	CATSTTGGTGELFF	TGTGCCACCAGCACAACAGGGGGAACCGGGGAGCTGTTTTTT
TRBV28	NA	NA	TRBJ2-1	CASSGRDTYKGQFF	TGTGCCAGCAGCGGCCGGGACACATACAAAGGGCAGTTCTTC
TRBV7-9	NA	NA	TRBJ2-1	CASSGDQGTYNEQFF	TGTGCCAGCAGCGGGGACCAGGGGACCTACAATGAGCAGTTCTTC
TRBV7-8	NA	NA	TRBJ2-7	CASGPSREQYF	TGTGCCAGCGGGCCAAGCAGGGAGCAGTACTTC